The present T cell receptor (beta chain) was sequenced within a study of beta chain features in type 1 diabetes. General study findings and limits: The naive, central memory and Treg TCRB repertoires showed an apparent similarity that was greater among patients than among healthy donors. No resolution was reached here on whether HLA type influences TCRB rearrangement. When Type 1 diabetes patients were examined, their TCRB CDR3s proved moderately but significantly shorter in all four CD4+ subsets. VDJ junctions sequenced from type 1 diabetes patients showed fewer insertions and more deletions.

Looked up from germline, CDR1 is GTSNPN and CDR2 is SVGIG (reference sequence). V lost 2 bases and J lost 5, with 5 bases in between. The CDR3 runs to 11 residues. Since all of the isolated RNA was reverse transcribed, expressed TCRB transcripts were what got sequenced. Libraries were prepared by immunoSEQ multiplex PCR; TCRdb keeps only in-frame clonotypes and omits some of them. The sample has around 260,000 clones, around 24% seen once; the top ten hold about 0.012%. Remarks on this clone: Its antigen is not known.

The rearrangement joins TRBV30 to TRBJ2-3; no clear D. The sample was naive CD4+ T cells from blood. This TCR derives from a woman aged 30 to 39 with type 1 diabetes. This chain's CDR3 is CAWSSGDTQYF. CDR3 nucleotide sequence: TGTGCCTGGAGTTCGGGAGATACGCAGTATTTT. Full variable domain (remainder filled in from reference TRBV30 and TRBJ2-3): SQTIHQWPATLVQPVGSPLSLECTVEGTSNPNLYWYRQAAGRGLQLLFYSVGIGQISSEVPQNLSASRPQDRQFILSSKKLLLSDSGFYLCAWSSGDTQYFGPGTRLTVL.